Here is one TCR beta chain with its context. The entry originates in a study of T-cell memory formation after mild COVID-19. Deletions cut 1 base from V and 4 bases from J, with 16 bases between. The CDR3 is 17 residues long. Looked up from germline, CDR1 is SEHNR and CDR2 is FQNEAQ (reference sequence). 5'RACE with constant-segment primers built TCRalpha and TCRbeta cDNA libraries with UMIs. TCRdb re-called the 5' RACE reads through MiXCR, storing one row per CDR3 protein. Of roughly 49,000 distinct CDR3 sequences in the sample, roughly a quarter were seen once. The clonotype was recovered from a man younger than 30 who had mild COVID-19 (a few samples of this study predate the infection). Cell type and time point are not known. Sequenced sample: PBMCs or a T cell subset sorted from them (not recorded which). The chain is built from TRBV7-9 and TRBJ2-2; D gene unclear. CDR3 coding DNA: TGTGCCAGCAGCTTAGAGGGTCGGAGTTCGGGCACCGGGGAGCTGTTTTTT. Protein product: CASSLEGRSSGTGELFF.